This T cell receptor beta chain stems from a study of response to subunit inactivated influenza vaccine (dated by TCRdb to 2017 to 2018). About the full investigation: Deep quantitative profiling of the T cell receptor repertoire was used in the study to follow responses to a trivalent subunit inactivated influenza vaccine. Overall study outcomes, separate from this receptor: According to the authors, only a limited number of new T cells may be recruited by each seasonal influenza vaccination.

CDR1 and CDR2 are read off the germline V gene as MDHEN and SYDVKM. V is reduced by 3 bases and J by 3 bases, leaving a spacing of 12 bases between them. The CDR3 spans 14 residues, from the cysteine through the phenylalanine. Only the CDR3 DNA stays, 42 bases, in frame from base 1. Libraries were built with RT-PCR. These reads were obtained on an Illumina HiSeq 2500. The public reads were reprocessed in TCRdb via fastp at Q25 and MiXCR, keeping in-frame beta chains. Merged by CDR3 protein, the rows form single entries marked with the most common genes and DNA. For this sample there are hundreds of thousands of distinct CDR3 sequences; about 15% appear just once. The top ten clonotypes cover 11% of the sample. A note on this clonotype: The clone's antigen remains unknown. Per-base quality was not reported, and no clone a single base away is much larger than it.

The chain joins TRBV28 to TRBJ2-7; the D gene is perhaps TRBD1, from 6 matching bases. This TCR derives from a man aged 50 to 60 who received an inactivated influenza vaccine. Donor details come from another sample of the same person, matched by shared clones. The sequencing used PBMCs from blood, collected less than 13 days after vaccination. The DNA reads as follows: TGTGCCAGCAGTTTCCTTACAGGGCGCTACGAGCAGTACTTC. It codes for CASSFLTGRYEQYF. Beyond the CDR3, the reference TRBV28 and TRBJ2-7 genes provide the residues; the full variable domain reads: DVKVTQSSRYLVKRTGEKVFLECVQDMDHENMFWYRQDPGLGLRLIYFSYDVKMKEKGDIPEGYSVSREKKERFSLILESASTNQTSMYLCASSFLTGRYEQYFGPGTRLTVT.